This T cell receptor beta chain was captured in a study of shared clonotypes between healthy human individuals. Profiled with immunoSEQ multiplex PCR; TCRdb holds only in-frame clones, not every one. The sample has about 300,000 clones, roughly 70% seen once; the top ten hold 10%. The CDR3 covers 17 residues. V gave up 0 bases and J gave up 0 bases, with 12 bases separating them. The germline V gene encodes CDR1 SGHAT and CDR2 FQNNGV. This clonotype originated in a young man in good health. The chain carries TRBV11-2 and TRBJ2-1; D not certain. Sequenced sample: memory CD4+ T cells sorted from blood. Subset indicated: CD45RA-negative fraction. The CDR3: CASSLEPRASSYNEQFF. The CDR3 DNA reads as TGTGCCAGCAGCTTAGAACCCCGTGCAAGCTCCTACAATGAGCAGTTCTTC.